The 10 T cell receptor beta chains reported below all come from one sample, sequenced in a study of blood T cell repertoires in COVID-19. Assay used: immunoSEQ multiplex PCR; TCRdb lists only in-frame clones, some missing. Among a few hundred thousand clones listed, around 85% were seen once. Sequencing was carried out using PBMCs or T cells enriched from blood (not recorded which). Source of these receptors: a woman between 40 and 50 years old with acute COVID-19.

This chain connects TRBV28 to TRBJ1-2, with TRBD1 identical over 9 bases. CDR1 and CDR2 (germline): MDHEN, SYDVKM. V trimming: 6 bases; J trimming: 5 bases; junction bases outside the gene matches: 10. This CDR3 is built from 15 residues. The CDR3 DNA reads as TGTGCCAGCAGAACATCGGGACAGGGAAGTTATGGCTACACCTTC. Its protein product is CASRTSGQGSYGYTF.

The chain recombines TRBV28 with TRBJ2-1, with 7 positions matching TRBD2. The junction had 12 bases not matched to a gene; V was cut back by 7 bases and J by 6 bases. In germline, CDR1 is MDHEN, CDR2 SYDVKM. There are 15 residues in the CDR3. The CDR3 DNA reads TGTGCCAGCACACGCCTCCGGGACTACCTCAATGAGCAGTTCTTC. Amino acid sequence: CASTRLRDYLNEQFF.

The chain uses TRBV27 and TRBJ1-6, with 8 bases lining up with TRBD1. The CDR3 is 15 residues long. Germline assignment: CDR1 MNHEY and CDR2 SMNVEV (reference sequence). Germline trimming cut 8 bases from V and 8 bases from J; bases unmatched to any gene: 11. CDR3 in amino acids: CASREVTGVYSPLHF. In nucleotides, the CDR3 is TGTGCCAGCCGTGAGGTGACAGGGGTCTATTCACCCCTCCACTTT.

The chain carries TRBV5-6 and TRBJ1-6, with D perhaps TRBD1 (5 bases). Germline CDR1 is SGHDT and CDR2 is YYEEEE. V lost 0 bases to trimming and J lost 7 bases, with 11 bases between them. This CDR3 has 15 residues. The CDR3 is CASSLGGSRNSPLHF. CDR3 sequence (DNA): TGTGCCAGCAGCTTGGGGGGCAGCAGGAATTCACCCCTCCACTTT.

The chain couples TRBV18 to TRBJ2-1, with TRBD1 matching over 7 bases. Germline loops: CDR1 KGHSH, CDR2 LQKENI. CDR3 size: 14 residues. The junction had 4 bases not matched to a gene; V was cut back by 8 bases and J by 0 bases. The DNA for the CDR3 is TGTGCCAGCAGATCAGGGGGCTCCTACAATGAGCAGTTCTTC. Amino acids: CASRSGGSYNEQFF.

CDR3 in DNA: TGTGCCAGCAGCACCGGGACAGGGTTGTACGAGCAGTACTTC. The encoded protein is CASSTGTGLYEQYF. This chain links TRBV28 with TRBJ2-7; 9 bases map to TRBD1. Germline V gene lookup returns CDR1 MDHEN and CDR2 SYDVKM. The CDR3 loop spans 14 amino acids. V trimming: 6 bases; J trimming: 4 bases; junction bases outside the gene matches: 7.

This CDR3 reads CASSIIWGEGGTDTQYF. DNA of the CDR3: TGTGCCAGTAGTATAATCTGGGGGGAAGGTGGCACAGATACGCAGTATTTT. This chain connects TRBV19 to TRBJ2-3; the D gene is possibly TRBD2 (6 bases). This CDR3 has 17 amino acids. Trimming stripped 2 bases from V and 1 base from J, with 16 bases between. The V gene's germline CDR1 is LNHDA and CDR2 SQIVND (reference sequence).

This chain joins TRBV7-3 and TRBJ2-1; 8 nucleotides align to TRBD2. CDR3 length equals 15 residues. Germline values: CDR1 SGHTA, CDR2 FQGTGA. The V segment lost 2 bases and the J segment 5 bases; nucleotides outside the gene matches: 5. The CDR3 DNA reads as TGTGCCAGCAGCTTACAGGCGGGAGGCCACAATGAGCAGTTCTTC. Its translation: CASSLQAGGHNEQFF.

This chain's CDR3 is CASSFSVEQFF. The CDR3, as DNA: TGTGCCAGCAGCTTTAGCGTTGAGCAGTTCTTC. This sequence joins TRBV7-2 and TRBJ2-1, with D possibly matching TRBD2 (5 bases). V lost 3 bases, J lost 9 bases, and 6 bases lay in between. Per germline, CDR1 SGHTA and CDR2 FQGNSA. The CDR3 sequence is 11 residues long.

With regard to this clone: Other DNA sequences within the sample encode an identical CDR3. The V and J genes are TRBV19 and TRBJ2-6, with a tentative D call TRBD1 (5 bases). Per germline, CDR1 LNHDA and CDR2 SQIVND (reference sequence). The V end lost 4 bases, the J end lost 0 bases, and 10 bases lay between the germline ends. This CDR3 region has 16 residues. DNA of the CDR3: TGTGCCAGTAGTACCTCCCAGGGCTCTGGGGCCAACGTCCTGACTTTC. It encodes CASSTSQGSGANVLTF.